This T cell receptor (beta chain) emerged from a study of shared clonotypes between healthy human individuals. Overall study findings and caveats: The represented genetic and exposure-history diversity was limited by the small number of donors.

Germline CDR1 and CDR2: MDHEN and SYDVKM. Trimming removed 5 bases at V and 2 bases at J, with 19 bases between. The CDR3 is 17 residues long. To note about this clone: The antigen remains unidentified.

In replicate PCRs of sorted subsets, 150 to 200 ng DNA, about 30,000 T cell genomes, was used. TCRdb keeps only in-frame clones here, not all; method: immunoSEQ multiplex PCR. This table holds about 2.4 million clones, more than 85% found once. This chain joins TRBV28 and TRBJ1-3; tentative D call: TRBD1 (6 bases). The sequenced sample consisted of naive CD4+ T cells from PBMCs. Subset of the sample: CD45RA+ positively selected. This sequence was found in a man between 18 and 35 years old in good health. Some clones in this sample may be carry-over from other donors' samples. In DNA form, the CDR3 reads TGTGCCAGCAGTCCCCCTAGTGCGGGGGCAACTGGAAACACCATATATTTT. It translates to CASSPPSAGATGNTIYF.